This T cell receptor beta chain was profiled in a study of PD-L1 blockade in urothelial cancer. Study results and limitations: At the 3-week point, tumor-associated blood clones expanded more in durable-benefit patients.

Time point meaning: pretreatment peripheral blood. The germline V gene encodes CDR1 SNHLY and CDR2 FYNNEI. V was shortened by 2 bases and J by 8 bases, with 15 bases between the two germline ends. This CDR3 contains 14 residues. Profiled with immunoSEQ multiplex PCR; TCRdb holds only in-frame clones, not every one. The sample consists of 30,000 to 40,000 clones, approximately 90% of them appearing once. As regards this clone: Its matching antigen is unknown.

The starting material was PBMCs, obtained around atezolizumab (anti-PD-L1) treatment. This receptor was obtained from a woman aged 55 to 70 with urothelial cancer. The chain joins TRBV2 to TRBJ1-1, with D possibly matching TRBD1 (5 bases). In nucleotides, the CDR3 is TGTGCCAGCAGTGAATGGGGGACTTCGGGAGAAGCTTTCTTT. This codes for CASSEWGTSGEAFF.